This entry features one TCR beta chain sequence. What it binds is unknown. This is likely an artifact of a read error, given a far larger clone one base away. To make TCR beta libraries, researchers used iRepertoire HTBI primers and Arm-PCR of CDR3 regions. TCRdb reprocessed the multiplex PCR reads via MiXCR and lists one record per CDR3 protein. The profile shows 400,000 to 450,000 distinct CDR3 sequences, about 17% of them singletons. CDR1 is MDHEN, CDR2 SYDVKM, per germline. Trimming left V 2 bases short and J 7 bases short, with 18 bases between. This CDR3 is 15 amino acids long. This entry comes from a study of regulatory T cells in long-lasting Graves disease. Study-wide results and limits: The study found TRBV28, TRBJ1-2 and TRBJ2-5 favored in persistent disease. Compared with new cases, persistent Graves' patients showed reduced TCR diversity.

Specified time point: newly diagnosed GD, antithyroid drugs for less than 3 months. The authors made the TCR library using RNA they extracted from PBMCs. These data are also associated with another study on T cells in Graves' hyperthyroidism and ophthalmopathy.

This receptor was taken from a woman in her twenties or thirties with Graves disease. V is TRBV28 and J is TRBJ2-7; the D gene is possibly TRBD2 (5 bases). The sequences come from peripheral blood mononuclear cells (PBMCs), collected at new diagnosis, from a patient treated with antithyroid drugs. This chain's CDR3 is CASSLAPDSYNEQYF. The CDR3 DNA reads TGTGCCAGCAGTTTAGCCCCGGACTCCTACAATGAGCAGTACTTC.